The 10 T cell receptor beta chains below were found in one sample sequenced in a study of cytomegalovirus exposure and HLA in healthy donors (dated by TCRdb to the late 2010s). Library prep was done by the immunoSEQ multiplex PCR assay. For the multiplex PCR, a mixture combining 60 forward primers for TCR Vbeta segments and 13 reverse primers for TCR Jbeta segments was used. The clones in this table, taken by TCRdb from immuneACCESS, are in-frame only. Not every clone is retained; where verified, under half of the shortfall comes from an unresolved V gene, and the cause of the rest is unknown. For this sample there are roughly 190,000 clones; around nine tenths appear just once. The ten most abundant clones make up approximately 1.9% of the sample. Sequenced material: PBMCs. The receptors were sampled from a woman aged 18-29 years in good health and CMV-seronegative.

The V gene is TRBV2, the J gene TRBJ2-3, with TRBD2 matching 9 bases. V was pared by 5 bases and J by 8 bases, with 8 bases of the junction left unmatched. Germline V gene sequence: CDR1 SNHLY, CDR2 FYNNEI. The CDR3 consists of 14 residues. CDR3 protein: CASSQGRGGFTQYF. The CDR3 nucleotides are TGTGCCAGCAGTCAGGGGCGGGGGGGGTTTACGCAGTATTTT.

The V and J genes are TRBV5-1 and TRBJ2-5; 7 bases are shared with TRBD2. CDR1 and CDR2 from the germline V gene are SGHRS and YFSETQ. The CDR3 covers 12 residues. V trimming: 6 bases; J trimming: 5 bases; junction bases outside the gene matches: 4. CDR3: CASTLGGETQYF. Here the CDR3 DNA reads TGCGCCAGCACCCTGGGGGGGGAGACCCAGTACTTC.

The chain uses TRBV27 and TRBJ1-4; a weak D match, TRBD1 (5 bases). This CDR3 region has 15 residues. Germline values: CDR1 MNHEY, CDR2 SMNVEV (reference sequence). Trimming took 2 bases from V and 8 from J, leaving 15 bases between them. As DNA, the CDR3 is TGTGCCAGCAGTTTAGATAGGGGAGGGTACGAAAAACTGTTTTTT. Translating it yields CASSLDRGGYEKLFF.

Worth noting for this clone: The sample holds other DNA sequences that translate to the same CDR3. The V and J genes are TRBV29-1 and TRBJ2-7, with 8 bases identical to TRBD2. The CDR3 runs to 13 residues. Germline loops: CDR1 SQVTM, CDR2 ANQGSEA. The junction had 9 bases not matched to a gene; V was cut back by 4 bases and J by 7 bases. The CDR3 nucleotides are TGCAGCGTTGCAGAGCGGGAGTCCGGAGAGCAGTACTTC. Translating gives CSVAERESGEQYF.

This chain uses TRBV5-6 with TRBJ1-2; D unresolved. The CDR3 loop spans 13 amino acids. Germline assignment: CDR1 SGHDT and CDR2 YYEEEE. Trimming took 2 bases from V and 8 from J, leaving 13 bases between them. The CDR3 DNA reads as TGTGCCAGCAGCTTACGGGAGGGATTGGGCTACACCTTC. As protein: CASSLREGLGYTF.

The J gene is TRBJ2-7, the V gene TRBV29-1; TRBD1 matches at 12 bases. The CDR3 spans 13 residues. The ends lost 6 bases at V and 4 bases at J; junction bases unmatched: 4. Germline CDR1 and CDR2: SQVTM and ANQGSEA. In DNA form, the CDR3 reads TGCAGCGTGGGGACAGGGGGCTTGTACGAGCAGTACTTC. Translated, it gives CSVGTGGLYEQYF.

A single count supports this clone. This rearrangement joins TRBV6-6 to TRBJ2-5; the D gene is possibly TRBD1 (5 bases). The germline CDR1 and CDR2 sequences are MNHNY and SVGAGI (reference sequence). The CDR3 runs to 12 residues. The V end lost 8 bases, the J end lost 5 bases, and 12 bases lay between the germline ends. The CDR3 DNA follows: TGTGCCAGCGGTGGGGCGCAGGAGACCCAGTACTTC. Protein product: CASGGAQETQYF.

V gene TRBV6-1 combines with J gene TRBJ1-5, with TRBD1 identical over 7 bases. Germline CDR1 is MNHNS and CDR2 is SASEGT. J lost 7 bases, V lost 3 bases, and 9 bases had no gene match. The CDR3 runs 15 residues. CDR3 protein: CASSEGLTGNQPQHF. The DNA for the CDR3 is TGTGCCAGCAGTGAGGGGTTGACAGGGAACCAGCCCCAGCATTTT.

The chain recombines TRBV19 with TRBJ2-1; 11 nucleotides agree with TRBD2. Losses at the gene ends were 5 bases for V and 9 bases for J; bases not matched to a gene: 3. Germline CDR1 reads LNHDA; CDR2 reads SQIVND (reference sequence). This CDR3 comprises 13 residues. The CDR3, as DNA: TGTGCCAGTAGTTCCGGACTAGCGGGTGAGCAGTTCTTC. It codes for CASSSGLAGEQFF.

This clone was observed once. This rearrangement joins TRBV30 to TRBJ1-5; 7 positions agree with TRBD1. Germline V gene sequence: CDR1 GTSNPN, CDR2 SVGIG (reference sequence). The CDR3 contains 15 residues. J lost 6 bases, V lost 2 bases, and 10 bases had no gene match. Here the CDR3 DNA reads TGTGCCTGGAGTCGAACGGGACAGTCGCGTCAGCCCCAGCATTTT. Amino acids: CAWSRTGQSRQPQHF. Combining the CDR3 with reference TRBV30 and TRBJ1-5 gives the whole variable domain SQTIHQWPATLVQPVGSPLSLECTVEGTSNPNLYWYRQAAGRGLQLLFYSVGIGQISSEVPQNLSASRPQDRQFILSSKKLLLSDSGFYLCAWSRTGQSRQPQHFGDGTRLSIL.